A selection of T cell receptor beta chains follows, all from one sample in a study of blood T cell repertoires in COVID-19. The assay was immunoSEQ multiplex PCR, and TCRdb's table has in-frame clones only and misses some. The table shows more than 95,000 clones, with approximately 84% occurring only once. Input material: peripheral blood. Receptor source: a man in his sixties with acute or convalescent COVID-19. Both conserved end residues are part of each CDR3. A D gene is named only where the DNA matches it firmly. Clone size appears in some rows only: once, few, many, or a class for an expanded clone.

>TRBV19|-|-|TRBJ1-2
CASSMVRQVYGYTF
TGTGCCAGTAGTATGGTAAGACAGGTATATGGCTACACCTTC
>TRBV10-3|-|TRBD1|TRBJ2-1
CAISGGTGETNEQFF
TGTGCCATCAGCGGGGGGACAGGGGAGACCAATGAGCAGTTCTTC
>TRBV28|-|-|TRBJ2-5
CAISRGQETQYF
TGTGCCATATCCCGGGGGCAAGAGACCCAGTACTTC
>TRBV4-2|-|-|TRBJ2-7
CASSQGLRGSYEQYF
TGTGCCAGCAGCCAGGGCCTCCGGGGGTCCTACGAGCAGTACTTC
>TRBV20-1|-|-|TRBJ2-1
CSATDKKTPSSYNEQFF
TGCAGTGCTACTGACAAGAAGACTCCGAGCTCCTACAATGAGCAGTTCTTC
>TRBV14|-|-|TRBJ2-5
CASRFGLRGTQYF
TGTGCCAGCAGGTTCGGACTGCGGGGGACCCAGTACTTC
>TRBV5-8|-|TRBD1|TRBJ1-6
CASSRQGVSPLHF
TGTGCCAGCAGCAGACAGGGAGTTTCACCCCTCCACTTT
>TRBV18|-|-|TRBJ2-1
CASSPKRWADEQFF
TGTGCCAGCTCACCTAAGCGGTGGGCCGATGAGCAGTTCTTC
>TRBV4-1|few|-|TRBJ1-5
CASSQGGFANQPQHF
TGCGCCAGCAGCCAGGGGGGTTTTGCAAATCAGCCCCAGCATTTT
>TRBV6-2/TRBV6-3|-|-|TRBJ1-6
CASSQSGINSPLHF
TGTGCCAGCAGTCAATCAGGGATTAATTCACCCCTCCACTTT
>TRBV7-2|-|TRBD2|TRBJ2-5
CASSKTSVETQYF
TGTGCCAGCAGCAAGACTAGCGTTGAGACCCAGTACTTC
>TRBV29-1|-|TRBD2|TRBJ2-3
CSVVGGGLSTDTQYF
TGCAGCGTTGTGGGGGGGGGTCTTAGCACAGATACGCAGTATTTT
>TRBV20-1|-|TRBD1|TRBJ2-2
CSASRGHSTGELFF
TGCAGTGCTAGTAGGGGGCACAGCACCGGGGAGCTGTTTTTT
>TRBV7-8|-|TRBD2|TRBJ2-2
CASKSTSGRAVTGELFF
TGTGCCAGCAAGTCTACTAGCGGGAGGGCAGTCACCGGGGAGCTGTTTTTT
>TRBV12-3/TRBV12-4|-|TRBD1|TRBJ1-4
CASSSGQGQKLFF
TGTGCCAGCAGTTCCGGACAGGGGCAAAAACTGTTTTTT
>TRBV5-1|-|TRBD1|TRBJ2-3
CASSSETGTGGSTQYF
TGCGCCAGCAGCTCAGAGACCGGGACAGGGGGTTCTACGCAGTATTTT
>TRBV6-5|-|-|TRBJ1-6
CASSSLRSGRNSPLHF
TGTGCCAGCAGTTCCCTGCGGTCAGGGCGCAATTCACCCCTCCACTTT
>TRBV5-6|-|-|TRBJ2-2
CASRWGIGTRNTGELFF
TGTGCCAGCAGATGGGGCATTGGGACACGGAACACCGGGGAGCTGTTTTTT
>TRBV6-2/TRBV6-3|once|-|TRBJ2-5
CASSYSRGETQYF
TGTGCCAGCAGTTACTCAAGGGGTGAGACCCAGTACTTC
>TRBV7-9|-|-|TRBJ1-4
CASSLLAGASEKLFF
TGTGCCAGCAGCCTCTTAGCGGGGGCTAGTGAAAAACTGTTTTTT
>TRBV5-4|-|-|TRBJ2-3
CASSLEGGTDTQYF
TGTGCCAGCAGCTTGGAGGGAGGAACAGATACGCAGTATTTT
>TRBV9|-|TRBD2|TRBJ2-1
CASSAIAGGQDEQFF
TGTGCCAGCAGCGCCATAGCGGGAGGGCAAGATGAGCAGTTCTTC
>TRBV23-1|few|-|TRBJ2-7
CASSRQGGDEQYF
TGCGCCAGCAGTCGACAGGGAGGAGACGAGCAGTACTTC
>TRBV28|-|TRBD1|TRBJ1-1
CASSLSGQPEAFF
TGTGCCAGCAGTTTATCGGGACAGCCAGAAGCTTTCTTT
>TRBV20-1|-|-|TRBJ1-2
CSVSGGGKGGF
TGCAGTGTGTCGGGTGGTGGCAAAGGGGGCTTC
>TRBV19|once|TRBD1|TRBJ2-1
CASSIGTGNNEQFF
TGTGCCAGTAGTATTGGGACAGGGAACAATGAGCAGTTCTTC
>TRBV15|few|TRBD1|TRBJ2-4
CATSRTGENIQYF
TGTGCCACCAGCAGAACAGGGGAAAACATTCAGTACTTC
>TRBV6-6|-|TRBD1|TRBJ1-5
CASSKPGQGNQPQHF
TGTGCCAGCAGTAAACCGGGACAGGGGAATCAGCCCCAGCATTTT
>TRBV28|once|-|TRBJ2-7
CASSGAPYEQYF
TGTGCCAGCAGTGGGGCTCCCTACGAGCAGTACTTC
>TRBV5-1|once|-|TRBJ1-1
CASSSTENTEAFF
TGCGCCAGCAGCTCTACAGAGAACACTGAAGCTTTCTTT
>TRBV6-5|-|-|TRBJ1-1
CASSYLDSVTEAFF
TGTGCCAGCAGTTACTTAGACAGTGTCACTGAAGCTTTCTTT
>TRBV27|-|-|TRBJ2-6
CASSSGSLGANVLTF
TGTGCCAGCAGTTCAGGGTCGCTGGGGGCCAACGTCCTGACTTTC
>TRBV24-1|-|TRBD1|TRBJ2-3
CATSHWDRGTDTQYF
TGTGCCACCAGTCATTGGGACAGGGGAACAGATACGCAGTATTTT
>TRBV4-1|once|TRBD1|TRBJ2-3
CASSQEVGTVTDTQYF
TGCGCCAGCAGCCAAGAAGTGGGGACAGTCACAGATACGCAGTATTTT
>TRBV5-1|-|TRBD1|TRBJ1-1
CASSLEGTGGEAFF
TGCGCCAGCAGCTTGGAAGGGACAGGGGGAGAAGCTTTCTTT
>TRBV5-4|-|TRBD1|TRBJ2-3
CASSTFGTALTDTQYF
TGTGCCAGCAGCACATTCGGGACAGCCCTCACAGATACGCAGTATTTT
>TRBV6-2/TRBV6-3|-|TRBD2|TRBJ2-5
CASSYSTSGVYQETQYF
TGTGCCAGCAGTTACTCGACTAGCGGGGTGTACCAAGAGACCCAGTACTTC
>TRBV18|many|TRBD2|TRBJ2-1
CASSPPGLASLSSYNEQFF
TGTGCCAGCTCCCCCCCGGGACTAGCTTCCCTTAGCTCCTACAATGAGCAGTTCTTC
>TRBV6-5|-|TRBD1|TRBJ2-3
CASSPWTGSTQYF
TGTGCCAGCAGCCCCTGGACAGGGTCTACGCAGTATTTT
>TRBV5-3|-|-|TRBJ1-6
CARRCWVERSPLHF
TGTGCCAGAAGATGTTGGGTTGAGCGCTCACCCCTCCACTTT
>TRBV19|-|-|TRBJ2-4
CASSEQTGAKNIQYF
TGTGCCAGTAGTGAACAAACAGGGGCCAAAAACATTCAGTACTTC
>TRBV19|-|TRBD1|TRBJ1-2
CASSWDRSSNYGYTF
TGTGCCAGTAGCTGGGACAGGTCCTCAAACTATGGCTACACCTTC
>TRBV5-1|-|TRBD1|TRBJ1-2
CASSWTGFGYTF
TGCGCCAGCAGCTGGACAGGGTTTGGCTACACCTTC
>TRBV28|-|-|TRBJ2-2
CASNTLSGGINTGELFF
TGTGCCAGCAACACCTTGAGCGGCGGGATTAACACCGGGGAGCTGTTTTTT
>TRBV3-1/TRBV3-2|-|-|TRBJ1-2
CASSNRVLGNSYGYTF
TGTGCCAGCAGCAACAGGGTATTGGGCAACAGCTATGGCTACACCTTC
>TRBV6-5|-|-|TRBJ1-5
CASKTSPRENQPQHF
TGTGCCAGCAAAACATCCCCCAGGGAAAATCAGCCCCAGCATTTT
>TRBV7-9|-|TRBD2|TRBJ2-6
CASSEAGVGANVLTF
TGTGCCAGCAGCGAGGCGGGGGTTGGGGCCAACGTCCTGACTTTC
>TRBV5-1|once|-|TRBJ2-5
CASSRTFQETQYF
TGCGCCAGCAGCAGAACTTTCCAAGAGACCCAGTACTTC
>TRBV6-5|-|-|TRBJ2-1
CASSYSPRQGDEQFF
TGTGCCAGCAGTTATTCCCCCCGGCAGGGCGATGAGCAGTTCTTC
>TRBV4-3|many|-|TRBJ1-1
CASSQDSGLFTEAFF
TGCGCCAGCAGCCAAGATTCTGGCCTTTTCACTGAAGCTTTCTTT
>TRBV7-2|few|-|TRBJ2-3
CASSFSELGTQYF
TGTGCCAGCAGCTTTTCCGAGCTCGGTACGCAGTATTTT
>TRBV9|few|-|TRBJ2-2
CASDTSNTGELFF
TGTGCCAGCGATACTAGCAACACCGGGGAGCTGTTTTTT
>TRBV9|-|TRBD2|TRBJ2-1
CASSLRTSGMGNEQFF
TGTGCCAGCAGCTTAAGGACTAGCGGGATGGGCAATGAGCAGTTCTTC
>TRBV27|-|-|TRBJ2-7
CASRSPPSGTYEQYF
TGTGCCAGCAGATCCCCACCCTCGGGGACCTACGAGCAGTACTTC
>TRBV7-9|-|TRBD1|TRBJ1-5
CASSHTGGYQPQHF
TGTGCCAGCAGCCATACAGGGGGCTACCAGCCCCAGCATTTT
>TRBV28|-|-|TRBJ2-6
CASSLVGVSGANVLTF
TGTGCCAGCAGTTTAGTAGGGGTTTCTGGGGCCAACGTCCTGACTTTC
>TRBV7-9|-|-|TRBJ2-2
CASSFISTGELFF
TGTGCCAGCAGCTTTATCAGTACCGGGGAGCTGTTTTTT
>TRBV4-1|few|-|TRBJ2-7
CASSREERREQYF
TGCGCCAGCAGCCGCGAAGAACGCCGCGAGCAGTACTTC
>TRBV30|-|-|TRBJ2-2
CAWSSGQNTGELFF
TGTGCCTGGAGCTCGGGACAAAACACCGGGGAGCTGTTTTTT
>TRBV28|-|TRBD1|TRBJ1-1
CASSLISGQGGWVAFF
TGTGCCAGCAGTTTAATCTCGGGACAGGGAGGGTGGGTGGCTTTCTTT